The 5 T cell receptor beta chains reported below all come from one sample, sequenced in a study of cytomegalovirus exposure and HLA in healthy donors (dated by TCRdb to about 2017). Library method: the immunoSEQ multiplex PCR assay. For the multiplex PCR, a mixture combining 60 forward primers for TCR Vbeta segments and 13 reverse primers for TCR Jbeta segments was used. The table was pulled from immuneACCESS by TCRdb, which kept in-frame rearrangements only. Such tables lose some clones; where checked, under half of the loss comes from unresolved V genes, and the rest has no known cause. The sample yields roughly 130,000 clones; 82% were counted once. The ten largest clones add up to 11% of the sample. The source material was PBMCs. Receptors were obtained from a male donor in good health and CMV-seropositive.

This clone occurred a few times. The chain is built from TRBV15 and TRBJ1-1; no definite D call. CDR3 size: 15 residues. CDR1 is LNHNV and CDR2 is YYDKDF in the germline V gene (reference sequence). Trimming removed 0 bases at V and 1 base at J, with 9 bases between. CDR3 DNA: TGTGCCACCAGCAGAGATCGCGGATCGAACACTGAAGCTTTCTTT. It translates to CATSRDRGSNTEAFF.

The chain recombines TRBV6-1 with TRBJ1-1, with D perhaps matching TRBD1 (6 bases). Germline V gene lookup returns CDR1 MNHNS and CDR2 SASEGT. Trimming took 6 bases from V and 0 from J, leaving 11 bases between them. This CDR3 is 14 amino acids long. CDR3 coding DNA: TGTGCCAGCAGACGGACAGACATGAACACTGAAGCTTTCTTT. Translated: CASRRTDMNTEAFF.

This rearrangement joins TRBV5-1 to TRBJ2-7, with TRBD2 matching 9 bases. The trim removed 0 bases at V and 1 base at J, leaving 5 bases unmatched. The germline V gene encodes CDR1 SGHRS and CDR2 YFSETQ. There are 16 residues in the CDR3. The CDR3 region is CASSLASAGGSYEQYF. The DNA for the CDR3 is TGCGCCAGCAGCTTGGCCTCGGCGGGGGGGTCCTACGAGCAGTACTTC.

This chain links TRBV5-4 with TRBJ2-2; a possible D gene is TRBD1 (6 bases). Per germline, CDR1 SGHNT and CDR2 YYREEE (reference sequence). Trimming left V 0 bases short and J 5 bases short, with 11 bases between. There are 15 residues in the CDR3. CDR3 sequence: CASSLDPGQTGELFF. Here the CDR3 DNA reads TGTGCCAGCAGCTTGGACCCCGGACAGACCGGGGAGCTGTTTTTT.

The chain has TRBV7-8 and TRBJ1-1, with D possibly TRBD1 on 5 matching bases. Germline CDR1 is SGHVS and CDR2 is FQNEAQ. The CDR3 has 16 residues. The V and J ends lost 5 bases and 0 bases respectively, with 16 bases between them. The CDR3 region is CASSASGARVNTEAFF. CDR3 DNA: TGTGCCAGCAGCGCCTCGGGAGCCAGGGTGAACACTGAAGCTTTCTTT.